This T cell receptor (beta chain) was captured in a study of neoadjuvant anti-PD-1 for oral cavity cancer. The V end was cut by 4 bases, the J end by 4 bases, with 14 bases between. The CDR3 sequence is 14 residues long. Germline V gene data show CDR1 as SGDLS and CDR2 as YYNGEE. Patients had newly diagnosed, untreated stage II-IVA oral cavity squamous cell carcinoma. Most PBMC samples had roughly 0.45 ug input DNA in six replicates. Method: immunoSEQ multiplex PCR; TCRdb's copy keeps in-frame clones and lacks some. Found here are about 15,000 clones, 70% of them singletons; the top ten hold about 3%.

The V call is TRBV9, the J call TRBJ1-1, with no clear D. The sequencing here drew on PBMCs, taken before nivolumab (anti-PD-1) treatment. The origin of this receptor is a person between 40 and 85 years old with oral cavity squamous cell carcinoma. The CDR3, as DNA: TGTGCCAGCAGCTTTGGAATGTCTTCCACTGAAGCTTTCTTT. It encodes CASSFGMSSTEAFF.